In this sample, the clone carrying this T cell receptor beta chain turned up a few times. After removal of 4 bases from V and 5 bases from J, the junction contained 4 bases not matched to a gene. CDR3 length: 15 amino acids. The germline V gene has CDR1 LGHDT and CDR2 YNNKEL (reference sequence). This sample was taken from a study of blood T cells in healthy people across ages. It was with a sample-barcoded 5' primer and a J-beta primer mix that a second PCR of about 6 to 12 cycles was run. TCRdb re-called the 5' RACE reads through MiXCR, storing one row per CDR3 protein. Among fewer than 2,000,000 distinct CDR3 sequences listed, roughly 30% were seen once.

This receptor was obtained from a woman between 25 and 40 years old in good health. Sequenced material: blood. V usage is TRBV3-1 and J usage is TRBJ2-6; TRBD2 matches 8 bases. The CDR3 protein is CASSPRGGRANVLTF. In nucleotides, the CDR3 is TGTGCCAGCAGCCCACGGGGGGGTAGGGCCAACGTCCTGACTTTC. Based on the CDR3 plus reference TRBV3-1 and TRBJ2-6, the full variable domain is DTAVSQTPKYLVTQMGNDKSIKCEQNLGHDTMYWYKQDSKKFLKIMFSYNNKELIINETVPNRFSPKSPDKAHLNLHINSLELGDSAVYFCASSPRGGRANVLTFGAGSRLTVL.